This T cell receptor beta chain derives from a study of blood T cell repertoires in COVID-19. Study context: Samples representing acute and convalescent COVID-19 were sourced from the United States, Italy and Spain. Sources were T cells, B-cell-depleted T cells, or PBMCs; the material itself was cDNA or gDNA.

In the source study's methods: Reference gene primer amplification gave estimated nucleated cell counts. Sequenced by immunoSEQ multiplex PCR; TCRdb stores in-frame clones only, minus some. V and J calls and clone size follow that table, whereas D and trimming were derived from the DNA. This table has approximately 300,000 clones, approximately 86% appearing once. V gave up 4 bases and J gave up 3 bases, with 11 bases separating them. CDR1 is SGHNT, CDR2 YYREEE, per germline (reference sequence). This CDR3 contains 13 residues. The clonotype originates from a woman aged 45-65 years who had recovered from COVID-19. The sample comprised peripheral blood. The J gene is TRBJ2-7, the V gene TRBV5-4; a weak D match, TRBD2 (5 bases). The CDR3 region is CASSPPGSYEQYF. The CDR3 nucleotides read TGTGCCAGCAGCCCCCCGGGGAGCTACGAGCAGTACTTC. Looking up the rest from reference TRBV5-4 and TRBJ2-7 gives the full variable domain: ETGVTQSPTHLIKTRGQQVTLRCSSQSGHNTVSWYQQALGQGPQFIFQYYREEENGRGNFPPRFSGLQFPNYSSELNVNALELDDSALYLCASSPPGSYEQYFGPGTRLTVT.